What follows describes a single T cell receptor (beta chain). Seattle-derived patients entered the study during active infection and were followed longitudinally. This sample is drawn from a study of blood T cell repertoires in COVID-19. Overall study context: Whether acute or convalescent, the COVID-19 samples came from the United States, Italy and Spain. The cDNA or gDNA used as material had been derived from T cells, B-cell-depleted T cells, or PBMCs.

Per the authors' pipeline: Reference gene primer amplification yielded estimated nucleated cell counts. The repertoire was sequenced with immunoSEQ multiplex PCR; TCRdb's copy has only in-frame clones and lacks some. That table furnishes V, J and clone size, whereas the DNA furnished D and trimming. Here the sample spans some 200,000 clones, about 95% being singletons. Germline-derived CDR1 and CDR2 are SGHAT and FQNNGV. The CDR3 is made up of 14 amino acids. J lost 5 bases, V lost 6 bases, and 9 bases had no gene match. Material for sequencing was peripheral blood. The sequence came from a man aged 25-45 years with COVID-19, enrolled during active disease. The chain joins TRBV11-2 to TRBJ1-2, with 7 positions matching TRBD1. The CDR3 DNA reads as TGTGCCAGCAGGAAGCCGGGACAGTCATATGGCTACACCTTC. Encoded protein: CASRKPGQSYGYTF.